Given below is one T cell receptor beta chain in context. This entry belongs to a study of OX40 agonist ivuxolimab in advanced cancers. The junction had 12 bases not matched to a gene; V was cut back by 8 bases and J by 10 bases. The CDR3 length is 14 residues. The germline gives CDR1 LNHDA, CDR2 SQIVND (reference sequence). Repertoires were generated with immunoSEQ multiplex PCR, while TCRdb's copy carries only in-frame clones and drops some. The sample yields about 69,000 clones, 90% seen once. This specimen was CD4+ or CD8+ T cells sorted from blood, taken in a trial of the OX40 agonist ivuxolimab. The rearrangement uses TRBV19 and TRBJ2-1; 9 nucleotides align to TRBD2. The receptor's source is an adult with an advanced solid tumor such as melanoma, head and neck, liver or kidney cancer. The CDR3, as DNA: TGTGCCAGTTATGGGCTAGCGGGACTACGGGAGCAGTTCTTC. As protein: CASYGLAGLREQFF. The full variable domain, with the rest looked up from reference TRBV19 and TRBJ2-1, is DGGITQSPKYLFRKEGQNVTLSCEQNLNHDAMYWYRQDPGQGLRLIYYSQIVNDFQKGDIAEGYSVSREKKESFPLTVTSAQKNPTAFYLCASYGLAGLREQFFGPGTRLTVL.